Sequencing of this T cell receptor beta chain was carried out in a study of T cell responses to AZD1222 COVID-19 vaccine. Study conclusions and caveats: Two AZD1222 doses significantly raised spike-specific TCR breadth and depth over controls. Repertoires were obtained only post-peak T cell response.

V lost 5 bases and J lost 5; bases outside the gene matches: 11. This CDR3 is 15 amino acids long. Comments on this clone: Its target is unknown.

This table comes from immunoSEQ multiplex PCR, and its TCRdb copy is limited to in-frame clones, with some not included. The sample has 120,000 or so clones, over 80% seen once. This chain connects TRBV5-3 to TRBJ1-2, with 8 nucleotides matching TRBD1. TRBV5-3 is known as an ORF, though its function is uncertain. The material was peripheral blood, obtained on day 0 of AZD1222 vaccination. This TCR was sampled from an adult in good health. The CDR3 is CARSMRQGRKYGYTF. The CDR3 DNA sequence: TGTGCCAGAAGTATGAGACAGGGGCGAAAGTATGGCTACACCTTC.